This T cell receptor beta chain emerged from a study of blood T cell repertoires in COVID-19. Study context: COVID-19 samples, acute and convalescent, were from the United States, Italy and Spain. In each case, the material was cDNA or gDNA derived from T cells, B-cell-depleted T cells, or PBMCs.

CDR1 and CDR2 (germline): SGHTA, FQGNSA. V dropped 2 bases and J dropped 12; count of bases not matched to a gene: 4. CDR3 length: 12 residues. Authors' analysis steps: Estimation of nucleated cell counts relied on the amplification of reference gene primers. Sequenced by immunoSEQ multiplex PCR; TCRdb stores in-frame clones only, minus some. V and J calls and clone size are given by that table; D and trimming were obtained from the DNA. The sample holds roughly 250,000 clones, roughly 86% seen once. This receptor was identified in a man aged 40-50 years who had recovered from COVID-19. This chain connects TRBV7-2 to TRBJ2-1, with TRBD2 identical over 7 bases. Sample: peripheral blood. The CDR3 spells CASSLREGRQFF. The CDR3 nucleotides read TGTGCCAGCAGCTTAAGGGAGGGAAGGCAGTTCTTC.